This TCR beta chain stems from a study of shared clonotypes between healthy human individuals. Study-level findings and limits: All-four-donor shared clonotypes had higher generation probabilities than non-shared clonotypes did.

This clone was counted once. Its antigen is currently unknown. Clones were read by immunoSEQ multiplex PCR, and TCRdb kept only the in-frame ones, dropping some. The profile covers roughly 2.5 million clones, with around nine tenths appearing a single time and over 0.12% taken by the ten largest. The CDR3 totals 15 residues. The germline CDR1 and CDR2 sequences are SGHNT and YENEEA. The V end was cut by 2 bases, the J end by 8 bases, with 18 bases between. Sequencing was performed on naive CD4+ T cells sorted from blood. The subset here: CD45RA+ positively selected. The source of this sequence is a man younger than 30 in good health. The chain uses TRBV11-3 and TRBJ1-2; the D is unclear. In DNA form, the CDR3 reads TGTGCCAGCAGCTTAACGTTTTGGCCGGAGGACGGCTACACCTTC. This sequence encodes CASSLTFWPEDGYTF.